This paragraph reports one TCR beta chain. Its antigen is not known. These data are taken from a study of T cell clusters in autoimmune cytopenias. At the level of the study: TRB sequencing had a median around 52,000 reads and 2,350 distinct clonotypes per sample. Study-level points and caveats: The T cell clusters came from computational analysis alone and lack functional validation. TRB repertoire shifts in secondary cytopenia and chronic lymphocytic leukemia mostly reflected lymphoma, not autoimmunity. Primary autoimmune cytopenia patients appeared to lack physiological T cell clusters present in healthy donors.

TRB was amplified by touch-down multiplex PCR, primer pools A and B combined. Reanalyzing the multiplex PCR reads, TCRdb keeps one entry per CDR3 protein, without DNA. The sample totals approximately 4,600 distinct CDR3 sequences. CDR1 and CDR2 from the germline V gene are DFQATT and SNEGSKA (reference sequence). This CDR3 contains 14 residues. Approximately 36,000 genome equivalents of blood DNA were amplified for TRB. Sequencing was carried out using peripheral blood. The chain recombines TRBV20-1 with TRBJ2-1; TCRdb picks TRBD2, but there is no DNA to check that call. The TCR comes from a human donor with an autoimmune cytopenia or autoimmune hepatitis (not recorded which). The CDR3 reads CSALSSGFGNEQFF.